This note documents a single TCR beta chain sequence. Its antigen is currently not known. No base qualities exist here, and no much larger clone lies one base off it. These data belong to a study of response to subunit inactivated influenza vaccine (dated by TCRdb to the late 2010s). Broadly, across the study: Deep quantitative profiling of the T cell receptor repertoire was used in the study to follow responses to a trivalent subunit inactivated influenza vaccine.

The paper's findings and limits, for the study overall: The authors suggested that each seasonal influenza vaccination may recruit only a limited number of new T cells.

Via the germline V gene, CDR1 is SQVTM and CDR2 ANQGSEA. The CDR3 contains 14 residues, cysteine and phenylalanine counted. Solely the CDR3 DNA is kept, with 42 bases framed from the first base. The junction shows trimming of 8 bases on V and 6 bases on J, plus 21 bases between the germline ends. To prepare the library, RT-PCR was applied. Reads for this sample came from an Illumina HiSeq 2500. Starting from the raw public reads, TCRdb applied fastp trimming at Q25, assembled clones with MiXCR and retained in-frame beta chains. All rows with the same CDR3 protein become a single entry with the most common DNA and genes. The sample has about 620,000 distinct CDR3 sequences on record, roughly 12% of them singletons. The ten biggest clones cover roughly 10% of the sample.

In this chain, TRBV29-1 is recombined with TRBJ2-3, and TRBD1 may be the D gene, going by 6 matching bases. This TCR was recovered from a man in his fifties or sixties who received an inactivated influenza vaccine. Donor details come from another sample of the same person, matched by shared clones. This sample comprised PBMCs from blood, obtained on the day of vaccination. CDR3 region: CSLTNSPGVDTQYF. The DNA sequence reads TGCAGCCTGACTAATTCCCCAGGGGTCGATACGCAGTATTTT.